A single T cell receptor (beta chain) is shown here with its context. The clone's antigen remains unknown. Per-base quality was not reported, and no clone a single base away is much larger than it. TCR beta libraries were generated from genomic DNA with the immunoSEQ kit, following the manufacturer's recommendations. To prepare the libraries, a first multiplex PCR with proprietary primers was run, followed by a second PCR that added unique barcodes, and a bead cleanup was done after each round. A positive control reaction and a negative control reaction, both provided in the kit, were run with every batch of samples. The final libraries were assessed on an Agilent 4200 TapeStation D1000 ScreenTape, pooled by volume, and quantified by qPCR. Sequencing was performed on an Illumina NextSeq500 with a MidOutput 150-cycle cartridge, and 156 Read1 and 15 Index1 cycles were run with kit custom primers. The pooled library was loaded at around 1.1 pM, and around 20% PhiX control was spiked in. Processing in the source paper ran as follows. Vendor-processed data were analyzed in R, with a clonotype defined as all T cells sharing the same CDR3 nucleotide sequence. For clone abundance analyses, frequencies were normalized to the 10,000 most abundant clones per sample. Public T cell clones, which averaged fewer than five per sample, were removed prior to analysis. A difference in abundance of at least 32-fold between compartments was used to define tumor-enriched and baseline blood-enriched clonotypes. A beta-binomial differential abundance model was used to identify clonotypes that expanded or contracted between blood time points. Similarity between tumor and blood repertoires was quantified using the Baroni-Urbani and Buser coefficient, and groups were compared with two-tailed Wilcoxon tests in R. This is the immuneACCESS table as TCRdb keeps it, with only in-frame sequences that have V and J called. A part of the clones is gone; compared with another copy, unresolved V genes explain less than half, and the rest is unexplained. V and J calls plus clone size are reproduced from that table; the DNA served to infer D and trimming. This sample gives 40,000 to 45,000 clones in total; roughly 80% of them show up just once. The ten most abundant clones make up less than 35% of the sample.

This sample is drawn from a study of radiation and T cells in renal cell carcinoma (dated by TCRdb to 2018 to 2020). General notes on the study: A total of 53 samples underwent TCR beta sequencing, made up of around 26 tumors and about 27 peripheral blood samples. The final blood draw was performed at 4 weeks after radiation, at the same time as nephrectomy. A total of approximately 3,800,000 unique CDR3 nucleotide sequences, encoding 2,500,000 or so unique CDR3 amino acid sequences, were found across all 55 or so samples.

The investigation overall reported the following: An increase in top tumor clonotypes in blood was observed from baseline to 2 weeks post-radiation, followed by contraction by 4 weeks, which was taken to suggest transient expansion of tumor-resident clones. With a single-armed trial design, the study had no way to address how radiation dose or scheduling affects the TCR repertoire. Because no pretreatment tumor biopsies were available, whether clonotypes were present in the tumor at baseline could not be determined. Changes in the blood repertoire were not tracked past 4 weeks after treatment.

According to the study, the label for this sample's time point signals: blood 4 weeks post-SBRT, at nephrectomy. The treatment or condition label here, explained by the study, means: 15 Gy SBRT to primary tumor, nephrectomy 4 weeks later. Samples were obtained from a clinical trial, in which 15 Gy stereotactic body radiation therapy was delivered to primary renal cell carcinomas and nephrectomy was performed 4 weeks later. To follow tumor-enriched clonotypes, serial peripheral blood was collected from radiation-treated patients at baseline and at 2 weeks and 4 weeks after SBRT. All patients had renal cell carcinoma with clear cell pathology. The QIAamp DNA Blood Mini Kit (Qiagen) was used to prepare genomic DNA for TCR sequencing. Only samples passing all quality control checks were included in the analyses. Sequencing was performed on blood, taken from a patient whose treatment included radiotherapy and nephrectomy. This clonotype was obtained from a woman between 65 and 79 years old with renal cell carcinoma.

The CDR3 amino acid sequence is: CTSSQRGSGSGETQYF. The nucleotides read TGCACCAGCAGCCAAAGGGGGAGCGGGAGTGGTGAGACCCAGTACTTC. In this chain, TRBV1 is recombined with TRBJ2-5; the table calls TRBD2, which could not be checked here. TRBV1 is annotated as a pseudogene. The CDR3 measures 16 amino acids from cysteine to phenylalanine. Solely the CDR3 DNA is kept, with 48 bases framed from the first base.